This T cell receptor (beta chain) was documented in a study of siplizumab effects on memory and regulatory T cells. Some clones are missing from TCRdb's copy, which holds only in-frame ones; the method was immunoSEQ multiplex PCR. The sample carries 92,000 or so clones, over 80% recorded once. Study-wide results and caveats: Siplizumab cultures yielded proliferating Tregs whose suppressive function was not confirmed. Alloreactive sequences traceable to unstimulated CD4+ memory cells declined significantly under siplizumab. Naive T cells appeared more varied than memory cells and looked like key alloresponse contributors. Sequences below about 10^-5 frequency were poorly captured, and few alloreactive clones mapped to unstimulated subsets.

On this clone: The antigen remains undetermined.

This clonotype was sampled from a human donor in good health. Source material: CD4+ T cells sorted from blood.

The CDR3 DNA is TGTGCCAGCAGTCACGGGAGGGGGCCAGGCTACGAGCAGTACTTC. This encodes CASSHGRGPGYEQYF. The V gene is TRBV27, the J gene TRBJ2-7, with a weak D call TRBD2 (8 bases). The germline V gene encodes CDR1 MNHEY and CDR2 SMNVEV (reference sequence). The ends were cut back, 5 bases at V and 3 bases at J, with 17 bases in the middle. The CDR3 runs to 15 residues.